This entry is about one T cell receptor (beta chain). Its cognate antigen is unknown. The data derive from a study of tumor-infiltrating lymphocytes in localized non-small cell lung cancer. Points from the study as a whole: No T-cell fraction difference was seen between IM1 and IM2 tumors.

Using immunoSEQ multiplex PCR, the repertoire was profiled, and TCRdb retains in-frame clones only, with some absent. This sample yields several thousand clones, of which 60% to 80% are seen a single time; roughly 17% belongs to the top ten. The clonotype comes from a human donor with non-small cell lung cancer. The sample taken for sequencing was uninvolved lung tissue not adjacent to the tumor.

In nucleotides, the CDR3 is TGTGCCAGTAGTATATCAGCCTGGCCAGATTACTACGAGCAGTACTTC. This gives the protein CASSISAWPDYYEQYF. The V gene is TRBV19, the J gene TRBJ2-7; D gene ambiguous. CDR1 LNHDA and CDR2 SQIVND come from the germline V gene (reference sequence). Trimming stripped 2 bases from V and 3 bases from J, with 17 bases between. The CDR3 spans 16 residues.